This T cell receptor beta chain was documented in a study of T cell responses to AZD1222 COVID-19 vaccine. This clone is a singleton in its sample. Its antigen remains unknown. This CDR3 is built from 13 residues. Looked up from germline, CDR1 is WSHSY and CDR2 is SAAADI. V lost 2 bases, J lost 5 bases, and 2 bases stayed unmatched. The study, taken as a whole, reports: Targeting of unmutated variant regions was reportedly seen in nearly half of spike-specific TCRs.

The method was immunoSEQ multiplex PCR; TCRdb's version includes in-frame clones alone and lacks a portion of them. The sample has 90,000 to 120,000 clones; 87% are singletons. The clonotype was recovered from an adult who received the AZD1222 COVID-19 vaccine. The sample in question was peripheral blood, obtained 28 days after the second AZD1222 dose. The rearrangement joins TRBV10-2 to TRBJ1-1; TRBD1 aligns across 7 bases. The CDR3 here is CASSESRGTEAFF. For the CDR3, the DNA is TGCGCCAGCAGTGAGAGCAGGGGGACTGAAGCTTTCTTT.